These T cell receptor beta chains were read from a single sample in a study of cytomegalovirus exposure and HLA in healthy donors. TCRdb's copy holds only in-frame clones and misses some; the assay was immunoSEQ multiplex PCR. In the table there are over 150,000 clones, about 86% of which are singletons. Material for sequencing was PBMCs. The receptor source for this set is a woman between 18 and 29 years old in good health and CMV-seropositive. CDR3s include the opening cysteine and the closing phenylalanine or tryptophan. D genes are given only for firm matches. For some rows the clone size is stated as once, few or many, or as a class when expanded; others skip it.

V gene,clone size,J gene,D gene,CDR3 length,CDR3 DNA,CDR3 protein
TRBV4-2,NA,TRBJ1-3,NA,15,TGTGCCAGCAGCCAAGACAGGGTATCGGGAAACACCATATATTTT,CASSQDRVSGNTIYF
TRBV21-1,NA,TRBJ2-7,NA,17,TGTGCCAGCAGCAGCCTACTCCGGGACAGGGGCTCCTACGAGCAGTACTTC,CASSSLLRDRGSYEQYF
TRBV4-3,NA,TRBJ2-3,TRBD2,15,TGCGCCAGCAGCCAGAGCGGGGGGGGGACAGATACGCAGTATTTT,CASSQSGGGTDTQYF
TRBV5-4,NA,TRBJ1-1,TRBD1,16,TGTGCCAGCAGCTTGGCCTTAGGGGGCCGGGACACTGAAGCTTTCTTT,CASSLALGGRDTEAFF
TRBV6-1,few,TRBJ2-7,NA,11,TGTGCCAGCAGAGACCTCAGGGAGCAGTACTTC,CASRDLREQYF
TRBV13,medium-sized,TRBJ2-3,NA,15,TGTGCCAGCAGCCCCCCACTACTGGGCACAGATACGCAGTATTTT,CASSPPLLGTDTQYF
TRBV7-8,NA,TRBJ1-5,NA,16,TGTGCCAGCATGCTAAGGGAGAAGGGAGGCAATCAGCCCCAGCATTTT,CASMLREKGGNQPQHF
TRBV2,NA,TRBJ1-1,NA,12,TGTGCCAGCAGTGAAGGGACAGCTGAAGCTTTCTTT,CASSEGTAEAFF
TRBV6-4,once,TRBJ1-1,TRBD1,17,TGTGCCAGCAGTCACCCCCCCAGGGGGCGAGGGAACACTGAAGCTTTCTTT,CASSHPPRGRGNTEAFF
TRBV5-8,once,TRBJ2-5,TRBD1,18,TGTGCCAGCAGCTTGGTGGGGACAGTCAGGACAGACAAAGAGACCCAGTACTTC,CASSLVGTVRTDKETQYF
TRBV9,once,TRBJ1-1,NA,15,TGTGCCAGCGGGTCCTCCACCGGGACTCGGGGTGAAGCTTTCTTT,CASGSSTGTRGEAFF
TRBV27,NA,TRBJ2-3,TRBD1,14,TGTGCCACCTCACAGGGGTCTTACACAGATACGCAGTATTTT,CATSQGSYTDTQYF
TRBV7-2,NA,TRBJ2-1,TRBD2,13,TGTGCCAGCAGCGAAGGCGGGGGGGTATCGCAGTTCTTC,CASSEGGGVSQFF